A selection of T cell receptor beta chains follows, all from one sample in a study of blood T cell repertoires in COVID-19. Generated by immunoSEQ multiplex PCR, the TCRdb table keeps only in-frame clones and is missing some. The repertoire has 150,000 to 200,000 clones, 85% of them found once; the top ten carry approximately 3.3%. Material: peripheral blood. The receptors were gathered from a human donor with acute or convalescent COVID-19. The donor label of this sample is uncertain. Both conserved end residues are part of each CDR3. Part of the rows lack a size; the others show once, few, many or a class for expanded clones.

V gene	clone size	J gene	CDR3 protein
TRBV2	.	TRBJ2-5	CASRETWLQETQYF
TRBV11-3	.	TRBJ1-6	CASSLGGAGGSLHF
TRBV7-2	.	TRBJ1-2	CASSRTGVLNYGYTF
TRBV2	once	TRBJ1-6	CASSERGRQAYSPLHF
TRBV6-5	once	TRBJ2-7	CASSLSGAVHEQYF
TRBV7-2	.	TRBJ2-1	CASRYTVLGNEQFF
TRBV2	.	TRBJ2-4	CASRRTGGLDIQYF
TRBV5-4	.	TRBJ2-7	CASSLEGTSGYEQYF
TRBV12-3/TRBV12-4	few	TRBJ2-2	CASSPGQAGELFF
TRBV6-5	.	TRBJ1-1	CASSYSFQGNTEAFF
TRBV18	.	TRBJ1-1	CASSPRQGVDTEAFF
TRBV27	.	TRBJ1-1	CASRAEMNTEAFF
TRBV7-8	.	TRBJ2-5	CASSFTGGETQYF
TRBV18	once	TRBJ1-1	CASSPVPTSRITEAFF
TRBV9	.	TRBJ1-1	CASSDRQGRNTEAFF
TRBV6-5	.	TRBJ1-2	CASSYSTDSNYGYTF
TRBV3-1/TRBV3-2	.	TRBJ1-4	CASSRTGQADLNEKLFF
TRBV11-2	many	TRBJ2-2	CASSRSWGGLLTGELFF
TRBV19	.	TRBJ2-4	CASSRRQGSGDLAKNIQYF
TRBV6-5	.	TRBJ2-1	CASPRDRVNNEQFF
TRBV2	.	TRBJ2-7	CASSEKPGQPYVSEQYF
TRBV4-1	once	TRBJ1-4	CASSQVLQGQGRTNEKLFF
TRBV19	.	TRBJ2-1	CASKSGRASYNEQFF
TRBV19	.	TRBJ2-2	CASSIRPTGELFF
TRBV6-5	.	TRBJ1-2	CASSKLQTKGYGYTF
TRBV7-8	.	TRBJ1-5	CASSLVWPGGVNQPQHF
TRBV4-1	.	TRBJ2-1	CASSQVLRGSYNEQFF
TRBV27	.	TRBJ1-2	CASSLRRAYGYTF
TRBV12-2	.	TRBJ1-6	CASRLAPDSVSPLHF
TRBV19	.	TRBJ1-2	CASREQGSGYGHTF
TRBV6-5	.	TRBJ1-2	CASSAGQGHGYTF
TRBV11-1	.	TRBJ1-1	CASSHSEVTEAFF
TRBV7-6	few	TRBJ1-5	CASSLTQGSNQPQHF
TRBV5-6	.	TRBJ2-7	CASSLLSGTGKGEQYF
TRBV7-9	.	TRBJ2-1	CASREQGYNEQFF
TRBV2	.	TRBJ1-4	CASSEWGVTNEKLFF
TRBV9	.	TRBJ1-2	CASSVELSGAQANYGYTF
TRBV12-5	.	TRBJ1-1	CASGLPNSGLSEAFF
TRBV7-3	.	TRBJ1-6	CASSLTGRNSPLHF
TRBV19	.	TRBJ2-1	CASSIDRLYSYNEQFF
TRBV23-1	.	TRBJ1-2	CASSQGVGTGTGPGYGYTF
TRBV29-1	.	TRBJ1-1	CSVYRVDTEAFF
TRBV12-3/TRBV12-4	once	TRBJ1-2	CASSLGAGRYTF